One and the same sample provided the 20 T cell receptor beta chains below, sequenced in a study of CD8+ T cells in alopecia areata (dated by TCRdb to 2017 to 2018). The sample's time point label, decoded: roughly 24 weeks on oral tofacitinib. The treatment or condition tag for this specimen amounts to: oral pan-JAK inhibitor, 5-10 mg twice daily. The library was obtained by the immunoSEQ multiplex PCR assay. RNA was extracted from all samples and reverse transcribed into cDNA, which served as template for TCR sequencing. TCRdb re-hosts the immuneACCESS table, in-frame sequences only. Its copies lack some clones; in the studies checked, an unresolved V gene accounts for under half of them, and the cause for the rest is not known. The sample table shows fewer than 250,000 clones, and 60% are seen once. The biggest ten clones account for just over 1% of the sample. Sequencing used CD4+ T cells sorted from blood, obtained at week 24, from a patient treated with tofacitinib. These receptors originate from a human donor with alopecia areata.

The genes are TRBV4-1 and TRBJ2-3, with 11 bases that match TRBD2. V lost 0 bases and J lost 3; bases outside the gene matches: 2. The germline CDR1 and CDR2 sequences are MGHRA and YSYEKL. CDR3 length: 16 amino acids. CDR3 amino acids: CASSQEPSGGTDTQYF. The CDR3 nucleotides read TGCGCCAGCAGCCAAGAGCCTAGCGGGGGGACAGATACGCAGTATTTT.

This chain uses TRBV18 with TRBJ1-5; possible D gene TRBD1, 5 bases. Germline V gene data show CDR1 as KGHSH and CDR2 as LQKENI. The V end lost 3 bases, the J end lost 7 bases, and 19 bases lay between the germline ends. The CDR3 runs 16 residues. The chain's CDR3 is CASSPGAAEERQPQHF. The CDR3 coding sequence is TGTGCCAGCTCACCCGGGGCCGCTGAGGAAAGACAGCCCCAGCATTTT.

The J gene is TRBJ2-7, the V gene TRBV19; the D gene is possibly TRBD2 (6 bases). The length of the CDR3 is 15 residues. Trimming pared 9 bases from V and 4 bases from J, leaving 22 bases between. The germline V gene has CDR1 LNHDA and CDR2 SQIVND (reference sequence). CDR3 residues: CARRRVNGEVYEQYF. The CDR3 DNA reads TGTGCCAGGAGGAGGGTGAATGGGGAGGTGTACGAGCAGTACTTC.

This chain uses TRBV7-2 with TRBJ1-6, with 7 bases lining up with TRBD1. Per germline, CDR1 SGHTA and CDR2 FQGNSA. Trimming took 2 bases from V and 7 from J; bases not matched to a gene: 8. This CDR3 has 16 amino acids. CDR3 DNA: TGTGCCAGCAGCTTATCACTTCGGGACAGCAATTCACCCCTCCACTTT. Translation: CASSLSLRDSNSPLHF. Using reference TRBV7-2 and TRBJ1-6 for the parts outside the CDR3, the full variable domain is GAGVSQSPSNKVTEKGKDVELRCDPISGHTALYWYRQSLGQGLEFLIYFQGNSAPDKSGLPSDRFSAERTGGSVSTLTIQRTQQEDSAVYLCASSLSLRDSNSPLHFGNGTRLTVT.

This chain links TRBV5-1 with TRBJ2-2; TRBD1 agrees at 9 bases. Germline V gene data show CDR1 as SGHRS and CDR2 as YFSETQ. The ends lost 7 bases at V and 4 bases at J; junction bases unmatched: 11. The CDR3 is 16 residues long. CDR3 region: CASQDPGTGSTGELFF. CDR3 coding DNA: TGCGCCAGCCAAGATCCCGGGACAGGGAGCACCGGGGAGCTGTTTTTT.

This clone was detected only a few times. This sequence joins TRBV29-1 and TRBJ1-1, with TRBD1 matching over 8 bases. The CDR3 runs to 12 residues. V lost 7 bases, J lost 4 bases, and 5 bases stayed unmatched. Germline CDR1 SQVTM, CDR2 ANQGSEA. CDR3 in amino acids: CSAGQGFTEAFF. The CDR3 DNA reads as TGCAGCGCTGGACAGGGTTTCACTGAAGCTTTCTTT.

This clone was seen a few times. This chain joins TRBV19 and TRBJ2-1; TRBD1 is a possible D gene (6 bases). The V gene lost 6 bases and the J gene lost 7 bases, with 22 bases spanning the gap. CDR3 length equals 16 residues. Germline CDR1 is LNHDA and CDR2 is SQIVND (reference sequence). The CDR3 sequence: CASRVLEGVGQNEQFF. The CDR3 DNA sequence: TGTGCCAGTAGGGTCCTCGAGGGGGTCGGACAGAATGAGCAGTTCTTC.

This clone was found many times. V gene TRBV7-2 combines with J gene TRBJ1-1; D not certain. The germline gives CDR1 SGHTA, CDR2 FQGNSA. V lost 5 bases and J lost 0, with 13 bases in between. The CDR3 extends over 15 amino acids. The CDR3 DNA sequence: TGTGCCAGCAGCCCCGACCCGACAATGAACACTGAAGCTTTCTTT. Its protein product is CASSPDPTMNTEAFF.

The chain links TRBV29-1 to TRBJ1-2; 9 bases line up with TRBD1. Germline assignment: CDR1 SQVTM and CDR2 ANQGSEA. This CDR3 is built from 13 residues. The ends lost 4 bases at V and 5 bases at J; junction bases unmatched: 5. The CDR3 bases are TGCAGCGTTGGGACAGGGGAGGGATATGGCTACACCTTC. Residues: CSVGTGEGYGYTF.

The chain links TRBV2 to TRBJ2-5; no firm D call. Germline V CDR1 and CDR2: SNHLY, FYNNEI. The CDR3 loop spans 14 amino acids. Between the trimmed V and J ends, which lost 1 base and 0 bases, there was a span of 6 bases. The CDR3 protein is CASSEVVNQETQYF. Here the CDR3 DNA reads TGTGCCAGCAGTGAAGTAGTGAACCAAGAGACCCAGTACTTC.

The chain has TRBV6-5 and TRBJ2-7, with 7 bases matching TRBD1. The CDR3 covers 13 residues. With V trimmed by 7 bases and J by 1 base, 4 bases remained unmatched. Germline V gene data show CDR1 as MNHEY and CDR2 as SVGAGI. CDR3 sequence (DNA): TGTGCCAGCAAGACAGGGTTTTCCTACGAGCAGTACTTC. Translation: CASKTGFSYEQYF.

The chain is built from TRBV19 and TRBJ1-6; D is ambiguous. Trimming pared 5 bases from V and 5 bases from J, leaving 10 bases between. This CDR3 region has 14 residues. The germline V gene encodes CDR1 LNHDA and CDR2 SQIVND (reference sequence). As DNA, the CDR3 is TGTGCCAGTAGTGAGTCCTTCGATAATTCACCCCTCCACTTT. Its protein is CASSESFDNSPLHF. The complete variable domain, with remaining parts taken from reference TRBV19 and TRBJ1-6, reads DGGITQSPKYLFRKEGQNVTLSCEQNLNHDAMYWYRQDPGQGLRLIYYSQIVNDFQKGDIAEGYSVSREKKESFPLTVTSAQKNPTAFYLCASSESFDNSPLHFGNGTRLTVT.

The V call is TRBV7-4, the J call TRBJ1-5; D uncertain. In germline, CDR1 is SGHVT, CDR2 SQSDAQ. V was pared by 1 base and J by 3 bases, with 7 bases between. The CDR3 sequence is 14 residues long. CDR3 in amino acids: CASSLVRFNQPQHF. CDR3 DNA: TGTGCCAGCAGCTTAGTCCGGTTCAATCAGCCCCAGCATTTT. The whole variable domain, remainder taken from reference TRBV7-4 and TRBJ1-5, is GAGVSQSPRYKVAKRGRDVALRCDSISGHVTLYWYRQTLGQGSEVLTYSQSDAQRDKSGRPSGRFSAERPERSVSTLKIQRTEQGDSAVYLCASSLVRFNQPQHFGDGTRLSIL.

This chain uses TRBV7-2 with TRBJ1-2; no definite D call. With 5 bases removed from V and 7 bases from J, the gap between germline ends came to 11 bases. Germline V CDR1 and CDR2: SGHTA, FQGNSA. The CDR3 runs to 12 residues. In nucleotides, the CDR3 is TGTGCCAGCAGCCCAGGATGGGTTGGCTACACCTTC. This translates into CASSPGWVGYTF.

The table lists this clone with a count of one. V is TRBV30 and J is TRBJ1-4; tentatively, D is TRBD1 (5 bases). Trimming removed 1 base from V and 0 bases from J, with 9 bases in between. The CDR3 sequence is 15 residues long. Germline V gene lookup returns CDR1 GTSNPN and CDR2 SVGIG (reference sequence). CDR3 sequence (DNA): TGTGCCTGGAGTGGGGGGGACGCAACTAATGAAAAACTGTTTTTT. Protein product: CAWSGGDATNEKLFF.

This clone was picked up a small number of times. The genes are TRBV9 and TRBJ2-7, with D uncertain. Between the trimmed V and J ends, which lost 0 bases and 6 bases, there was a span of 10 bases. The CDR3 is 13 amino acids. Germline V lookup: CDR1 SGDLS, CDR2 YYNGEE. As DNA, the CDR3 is TGTGCCAGCAGCGTAGCTCCTCCAAGCGAGCAGTACTTC. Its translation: CASSVAPPSEQYF.

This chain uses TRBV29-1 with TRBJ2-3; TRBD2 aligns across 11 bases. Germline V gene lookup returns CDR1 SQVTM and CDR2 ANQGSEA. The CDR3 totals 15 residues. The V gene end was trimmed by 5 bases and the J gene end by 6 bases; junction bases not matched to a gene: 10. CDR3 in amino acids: CSVSRVAGGLDTQYF. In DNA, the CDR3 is TGCAGCGTTTCCCGGGTAGCGGGGGGGCTCGATACGCAGTATTTT.

CDR3 loop: CASSPTGNYEQYF. CDR3 nucleotide sequence: TGTGCCAGCTCGCCGACAGGAAACTACGAGCAGTACTTC. The rearrangement uses TRBV18 and TRBJ2-7; possible D gene TRBD1, 6 bases. Trimming took off 6 bases at V and 3 bases at J, with 12 bases between the two ends. CDR1 KGHSH and CDR2 LQKENI come from the germline V gene. The CDR3 is 13 amino acids.

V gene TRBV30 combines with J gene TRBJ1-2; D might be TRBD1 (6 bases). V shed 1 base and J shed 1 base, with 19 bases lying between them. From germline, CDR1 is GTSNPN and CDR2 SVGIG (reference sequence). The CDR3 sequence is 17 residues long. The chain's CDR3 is CAWSGGALNPNNYGYTF. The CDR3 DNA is TGTGCCTGGAGTGGGGGGGCACTCAACCCGAATAACTATGGCTACACCTTC. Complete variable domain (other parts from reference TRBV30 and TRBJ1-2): SQTIHQWPATLVQPVGSPLSLECTVEGTSNPNLYWYRQAAGRGLQLLFYSVGIGQISSEVPQNLSASRPQDRQFILSSKKLLLSDSGFYLCAWSGGALNPNNYGYTFGSGTRLTVV.

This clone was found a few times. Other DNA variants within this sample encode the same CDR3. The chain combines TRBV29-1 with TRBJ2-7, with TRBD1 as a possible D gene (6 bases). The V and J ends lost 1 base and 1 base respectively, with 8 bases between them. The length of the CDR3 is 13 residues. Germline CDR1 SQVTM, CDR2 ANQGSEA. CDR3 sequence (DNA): TGCAGCGTTGAAGGAGGGGGATCCTACGAGCAGTACTTC. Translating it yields CSVEGGGSYEQYF.